This T cell receptor (beta chain) is from a study of CD4 T cells in relation to SARS-CoV-2 and coronaviruses. Study background: ViraFEST: approximately 10-day antigen culture of PBMCs, then TCR beta CDR3 sequencing.

Germline V gene sequence: CDR1 ENHRY, CDR2 SYGVKD. The V and J ends lost 2 bases and 0 bases respectively, with 8 bases between them. The CDR3 is 15 amino acids. The unexposed donors gave CD4+ T cells in about 2010-2019, prior to COVID-19. CD4+ T cells were isolated from the cells after about ten days of culture. Unexposed-donor CD4+ T cells were probed with SARS-CoV-2 S/N and four cold-coronavirus spikes, cells permitting. Each well had about 2.1 million PBMCs in 5% human AB serum with IL-2. Cultures received half-medium IL-2 refreshes on days 3 and 7. This clone came up a few times. Its target is not known. TCRdb's copy holds only in-frame clones and misses some; the assay was immunoSEQ multiplex PCR. Of about 19,000 clones in the sample, around 80% are singletons; the top ten hold 20% to 25%.

The rearrangement uses TRBV10-3 and TRBJ1-5; D uncertain. The source of this sequence is a human donor in good health. The sequencing input was CD4+ T cells from PBMCs, cultured in vitro. CDR3 sequence reads: CAISEPADSNQPQHF. The CDR3 nucleotides are TGTGCCATCAGTGAGCCAGCGGATAGCAATCAGCCCCAGCATTTT.